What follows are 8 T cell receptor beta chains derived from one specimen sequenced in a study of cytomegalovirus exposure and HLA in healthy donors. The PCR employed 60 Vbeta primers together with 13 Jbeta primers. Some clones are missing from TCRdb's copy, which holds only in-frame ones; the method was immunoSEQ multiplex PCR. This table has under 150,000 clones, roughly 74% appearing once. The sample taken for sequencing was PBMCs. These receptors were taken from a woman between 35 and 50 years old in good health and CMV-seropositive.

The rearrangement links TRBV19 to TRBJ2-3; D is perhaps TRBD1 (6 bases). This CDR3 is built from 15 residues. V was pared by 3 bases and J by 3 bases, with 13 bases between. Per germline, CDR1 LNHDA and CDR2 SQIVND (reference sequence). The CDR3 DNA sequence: TGTGCCAGTAGTATCTTGGACAGTGATACAGATACGCAGTATTTT. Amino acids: CASSILDSDTDTQYF.

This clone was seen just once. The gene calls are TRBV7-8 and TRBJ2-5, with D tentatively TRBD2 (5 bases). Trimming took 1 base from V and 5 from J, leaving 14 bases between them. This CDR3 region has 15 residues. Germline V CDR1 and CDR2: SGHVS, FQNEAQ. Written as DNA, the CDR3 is TGTGCCAGCAGCTTAGAGAGGGCAGGATGGGAGACCCAGTACTTC. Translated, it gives CASSLERAGWETQYF.

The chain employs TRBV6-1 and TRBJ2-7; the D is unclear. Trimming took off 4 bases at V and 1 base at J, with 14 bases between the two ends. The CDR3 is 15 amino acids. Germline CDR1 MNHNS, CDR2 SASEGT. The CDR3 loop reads CASSAPATRSYEQYF. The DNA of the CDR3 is TGTGCCAGCAGTGCGCCGGCCACGCGGTCCTACGAGCAGTACTTC.

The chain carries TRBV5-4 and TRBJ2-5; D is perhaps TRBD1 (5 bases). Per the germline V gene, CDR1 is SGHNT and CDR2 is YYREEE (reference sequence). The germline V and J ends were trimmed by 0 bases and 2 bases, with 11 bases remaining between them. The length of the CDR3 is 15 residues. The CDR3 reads CASSLVLGPQETQYF. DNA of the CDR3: TGTGCCAGCAGCTTGGTTTTGGGGCCGCAAGAGACCCAGTACTTC.

CDR3 DNA: TGCGCCAGCAGCCAAGCGTCGAACTATGCCGAGCAGTACTTC. Protein: CASSQASNYAEQYF. The rearrangement links TRBV5-1 to TRBJ2-7; the D is unclear. Trimming took 4 bases from V and 6 from J, leaving 17 bases between them. There are 14 residues in the CDR3. CDR1 and CDR2 (germline): SGHRS, YFSETQ.

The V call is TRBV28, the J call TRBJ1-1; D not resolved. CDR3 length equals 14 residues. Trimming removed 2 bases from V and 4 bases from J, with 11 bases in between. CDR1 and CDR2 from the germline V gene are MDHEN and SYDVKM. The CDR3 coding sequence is TGTGCCAGCAGTTTACCAGATCCGATCACTGAAGCTTTCTTT. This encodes CASSLPDPITEAFF.

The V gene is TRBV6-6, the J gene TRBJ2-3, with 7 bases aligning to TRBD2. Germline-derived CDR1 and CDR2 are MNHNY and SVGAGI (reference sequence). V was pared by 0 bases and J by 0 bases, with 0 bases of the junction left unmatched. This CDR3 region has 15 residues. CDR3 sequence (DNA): TGTGCCAGCAGTTACTCGGGACTAAGCACAGATACGCAGTATTTT. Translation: CASSYSGLSTDTQYF.

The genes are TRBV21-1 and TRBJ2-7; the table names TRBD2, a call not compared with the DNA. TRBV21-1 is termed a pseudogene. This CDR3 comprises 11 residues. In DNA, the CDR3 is TGTGCCAGCAGCAAAAGCGGTAGCGGAGACTTC. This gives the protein CASSKSGSGDF.